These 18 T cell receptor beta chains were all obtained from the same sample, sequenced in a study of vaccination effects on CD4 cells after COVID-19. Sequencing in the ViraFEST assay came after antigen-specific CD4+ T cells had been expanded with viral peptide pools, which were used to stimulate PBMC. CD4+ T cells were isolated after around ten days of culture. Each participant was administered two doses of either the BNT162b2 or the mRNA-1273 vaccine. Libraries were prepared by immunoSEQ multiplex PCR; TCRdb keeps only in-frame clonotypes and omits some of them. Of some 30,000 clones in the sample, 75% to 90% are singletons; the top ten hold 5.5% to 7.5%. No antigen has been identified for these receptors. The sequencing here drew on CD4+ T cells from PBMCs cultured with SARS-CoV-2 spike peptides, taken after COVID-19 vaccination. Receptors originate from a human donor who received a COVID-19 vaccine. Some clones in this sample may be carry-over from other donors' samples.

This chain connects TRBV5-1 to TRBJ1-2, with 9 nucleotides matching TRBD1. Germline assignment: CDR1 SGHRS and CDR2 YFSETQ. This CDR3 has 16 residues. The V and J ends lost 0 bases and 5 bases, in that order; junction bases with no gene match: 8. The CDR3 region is CASSLGTGGAWYGYTF. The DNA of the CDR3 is TGCGCCAGCAGCTTGGGAACAGGGGGCGCATGGTATGGCTACACCTTC.

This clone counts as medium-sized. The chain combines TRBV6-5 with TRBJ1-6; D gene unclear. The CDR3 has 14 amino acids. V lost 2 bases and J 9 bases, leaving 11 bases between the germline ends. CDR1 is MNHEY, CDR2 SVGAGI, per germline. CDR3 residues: CASSYVPEVSPLHF. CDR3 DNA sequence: TGTGCCAGCAGTTACGTGCCAGAAGTTTCACCCCTCCACTTT.

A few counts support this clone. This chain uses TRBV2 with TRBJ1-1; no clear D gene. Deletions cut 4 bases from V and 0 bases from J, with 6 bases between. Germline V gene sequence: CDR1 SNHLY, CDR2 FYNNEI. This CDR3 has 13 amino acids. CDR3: CASSGTLNTEAFF. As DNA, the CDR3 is TGTGCCAGCAGTGGGACGTTGAACACTGAAGCTTTCTTT. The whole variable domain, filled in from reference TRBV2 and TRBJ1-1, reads EPEVTQTPSHQVTQMGQEVILRCVPISNHLYFYWYRQILGQKVEFLVSFYNNEISEKSEIFDDQFSVERPDGSNFTLKIRSTKLEDSAMYFCASSGTLNTEAFFGQGTRLTVV.

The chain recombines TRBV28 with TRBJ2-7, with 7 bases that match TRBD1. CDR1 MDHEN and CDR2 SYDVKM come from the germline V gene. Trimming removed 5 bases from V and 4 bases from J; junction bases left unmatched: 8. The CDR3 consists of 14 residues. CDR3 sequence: CASSPQGQPYEQYV. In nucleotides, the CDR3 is TGTGCCAGCAGTCCGCAGGGACAGCCATACGAGCAGTACGTC.

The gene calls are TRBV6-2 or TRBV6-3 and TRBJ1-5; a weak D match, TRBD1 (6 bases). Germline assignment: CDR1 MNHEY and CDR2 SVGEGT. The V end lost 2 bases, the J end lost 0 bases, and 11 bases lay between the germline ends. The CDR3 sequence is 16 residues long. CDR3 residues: CASSYAGAFSNQPQHF. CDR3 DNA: TGTGCCAGCAGTTACGCAGGGGCTTTTAGCAATCAGCCCCAGCATTTT.

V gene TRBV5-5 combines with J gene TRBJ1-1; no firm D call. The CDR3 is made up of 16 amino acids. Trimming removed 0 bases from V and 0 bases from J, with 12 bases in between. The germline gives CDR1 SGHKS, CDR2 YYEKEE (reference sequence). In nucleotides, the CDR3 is TGTGCCAGCAGCTTGGTCCCGGGGAAACTGAACACTGAAGCTTTCTTT. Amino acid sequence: CASSLVPGKLNTEAFF. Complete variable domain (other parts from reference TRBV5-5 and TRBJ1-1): DAGVTQSPTHLIKTRGQQVTLRCSPISGHKSVSWYQQVLGQGPQFIFQYYEKEERGRGNFPDRFSARQFPNYSSELNVNALLLGDSALYLCASSLVPGKLNTEAFFGQGTRLTVV.

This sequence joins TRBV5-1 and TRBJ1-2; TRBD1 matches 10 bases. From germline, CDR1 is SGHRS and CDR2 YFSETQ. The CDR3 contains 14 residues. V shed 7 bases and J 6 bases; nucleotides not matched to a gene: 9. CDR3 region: CASATGGAKDGYTF. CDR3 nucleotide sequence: TGCGCCAGCGCGACAGGGGGCGCAAAAGATGGCTACACCTTC.

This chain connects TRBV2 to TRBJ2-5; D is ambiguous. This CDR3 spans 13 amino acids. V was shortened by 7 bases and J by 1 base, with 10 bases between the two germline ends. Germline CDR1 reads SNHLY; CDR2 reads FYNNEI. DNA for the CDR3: TGTGCCAGCACTTGGGAAATCCAAGAGACCCAGTACTTC. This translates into CASTWEIQETQYF.

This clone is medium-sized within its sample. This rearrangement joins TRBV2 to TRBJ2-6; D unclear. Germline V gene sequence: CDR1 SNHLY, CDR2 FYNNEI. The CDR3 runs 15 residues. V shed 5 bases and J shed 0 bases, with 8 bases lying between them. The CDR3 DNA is TGTGCCAGCAGTTCAGGAGCCTCTGGGGCCAACGTCCTGACTTTC. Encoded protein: CASSSGASGANVLTF.

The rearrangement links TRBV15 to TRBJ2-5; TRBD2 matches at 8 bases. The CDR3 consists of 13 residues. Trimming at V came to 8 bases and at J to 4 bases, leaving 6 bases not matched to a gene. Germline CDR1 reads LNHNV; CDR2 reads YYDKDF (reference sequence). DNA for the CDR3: TGTGCCACCCGGGGGGGAGGGTTAGAGACCCAGTACTTC. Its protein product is CATRGGGLETQYF.

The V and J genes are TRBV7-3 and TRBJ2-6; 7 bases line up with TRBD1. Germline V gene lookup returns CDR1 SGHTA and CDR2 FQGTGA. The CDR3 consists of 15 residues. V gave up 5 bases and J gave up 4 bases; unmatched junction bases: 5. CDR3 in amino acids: CASSADRAGANVLTF. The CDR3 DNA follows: TGTGCCAGCAGCGCAGACAGGGCCGGGGCCAACGTCCTGACTTTC.

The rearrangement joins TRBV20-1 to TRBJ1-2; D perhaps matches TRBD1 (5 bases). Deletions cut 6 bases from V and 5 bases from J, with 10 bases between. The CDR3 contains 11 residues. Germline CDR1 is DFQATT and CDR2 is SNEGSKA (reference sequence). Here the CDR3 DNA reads TGCAGTGCCGGGGGGGGGTATGGCTACACCTTC. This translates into CSAGGGYGYTF.

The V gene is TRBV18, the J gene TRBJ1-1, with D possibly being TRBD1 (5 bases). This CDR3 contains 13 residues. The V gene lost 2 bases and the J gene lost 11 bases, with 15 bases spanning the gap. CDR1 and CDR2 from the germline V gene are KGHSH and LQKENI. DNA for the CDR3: TGTGCCAGCTCACCAGGGGCCAGGATCAACGCTTTCTTT. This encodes CASSPGARINAFF.

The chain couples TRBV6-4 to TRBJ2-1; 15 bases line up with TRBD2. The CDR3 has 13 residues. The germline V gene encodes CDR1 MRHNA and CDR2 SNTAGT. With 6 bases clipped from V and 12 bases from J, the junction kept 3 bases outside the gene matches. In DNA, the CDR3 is TGTGCCAGCAGGGGACTAGCGGGGGGTCCGCAGTTCTTC. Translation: CASRGLAGGPQFF.

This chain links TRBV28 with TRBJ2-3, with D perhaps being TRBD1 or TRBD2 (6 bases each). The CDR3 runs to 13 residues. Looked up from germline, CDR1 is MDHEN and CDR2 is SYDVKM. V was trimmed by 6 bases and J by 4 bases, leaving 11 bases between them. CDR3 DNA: TGTGCCAGCAGGGGGGGCGCGCCAGATACGCAGTATTTT. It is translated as CASRGGAPDTQYF.

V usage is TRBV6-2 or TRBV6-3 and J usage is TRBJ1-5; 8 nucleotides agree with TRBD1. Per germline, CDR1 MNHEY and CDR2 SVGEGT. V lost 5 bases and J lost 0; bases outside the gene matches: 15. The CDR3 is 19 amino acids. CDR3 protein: CASSRRQGTTLDSNQPQHF. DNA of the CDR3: TGTGCCAGCAGTCGGAGACAGGGGACAACTTTAGATAGCAATCAGCCCCAGCATTTT.

CDR3 loop: CATSTSGGGSTDTQYF. CDR3 DNA: TGTGCCACCAGCACCTCTGGCGGGGGGAGCACAGATACGCAGTATTTT. V is TRBV24-1 and J is TRBJ2-3; 8 bases are shared with TRBD2. Per the germline V gene, CDR1 is KGHDR and CDR2 is SFDVKD. The CDR3 sequence is 16 residues long. The trim removed 7 bases at V and 0 bases at J, leaving 8 bases unmatched.

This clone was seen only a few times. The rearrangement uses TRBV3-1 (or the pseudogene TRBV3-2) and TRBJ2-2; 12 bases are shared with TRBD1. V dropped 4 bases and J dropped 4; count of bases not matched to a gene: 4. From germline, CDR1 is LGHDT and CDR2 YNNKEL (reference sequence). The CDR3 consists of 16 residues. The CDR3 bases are TGTGCCAGCAGCCCCCGGGACAGGGGGCGCACCGGGGAGCTGTTTTTT. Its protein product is CASSPRDRGRTGELFF.